There are many counts of the clone carrying this TCR beta chain. Antigen specificity is unknown. Germline V gene data show CDR1 as LNHDA and CDR2 as SQIVND (reference sequence). CDR3 size: 13 residues. V shed 5 bases and J shed 3 bases, with 10 bases lying between them. The data were taken from a study of shared clonotypes between healthy human individuals. Study-level findings and limits: Clonotypes shared by all four sorted-subset donors had higher generation probabilities than non-shared clonotypes.

Every immunoSEQ plate was one replicate of a subset's evenly spread DNA. Measured with immunoSEQ multiplex PCR; TCRdb has only the in-frame clones, and not every one. The data contain a few hundred thousand clones, around 87% of them singletons. The chain combines TRBV19 with TRBJ1-2; possible D gene TRBD1, 5 bases. This receptor was identified in a man aged 18-30 years in good health. Sequenced material: memory CD8+ T cells sorted from blood. Subset noted: CD45RO+ cells pooled with CCR7-negative TemRA cells. The CDR3 DNA reads as TGTGCCAGTAGTCTAGGGACCGACTATGGCTACACCTTC. As protein: CASSLGTDYGYTF.